This TCR beta chain emerged from a study of blood T cells in healthy people across ages. Whole-study findings and limits: Per million T cells, TCR beta diversity dropped roughly linearly as age increased.

CDR3 size: 13 residues. Germline-derived CDR1 and CDR2 are WNHNN and SYGVQD (reference sequence). V lost 4 bases and J 5 bases, leaving 8 bases between the germline ends. Using a J-beta primer mix together with a sample-barcoded 5' primer, a second PCR was run for roughly 7 to 11 cycles. Each cDNA molecule received a tag from a template-switch adaptor that had 12 random nucleotides. TCRdb used MiXCR to reprocess the 5' RACE reads, holding one entry per CDR3 protein. Among some 1.6 million distinct CDR3 sequences listed, approximately 32% were seen once. Points on this clonotype: Its antigen is as yet unknown.

The V and J genes are TRBV10-1 and TRBJ2-2; D is ambiguous. The clonotype originates from a woman aged 30 to 39 in good health. Sequencing input: blood. The CDR3 region has the DNA TGCGCCAGCAGTGGCGTCTTGACCGGGGAGCTGTTTTTT. This gives the protein CASSGVLTGELFF.